These 17 T cell receptor beta chains were sequenced from one sample in a study of blood T cell repertoires in COVID-19. Repertoires were generated with immunoSEQ multiplex PCR, while TCRdb's copy carries only in-frame clones and drops some. The sample includes 300,000 or so clones, 80% to 95% of them seen just once. The sample taken for sequencing was PBMCs or T cells enriched from blood (not recorded which). The receptors derive from a woman aged 25 to 45 who had recovered from COVID-19.

This sequence joins TRBV5-1 and TRBJ2-7, with TRBD2 identical over 7 bases. The V gene end was trimmed by 4 bases and the J gene end by 4 bases; junction bases not matched to a gene: 5. Germline-derived CDR1 and CDR2 are SGHRS and YFSETQ. The CDR3 spans 13 residues. The CDR3 sequence is CASSGTTPYEQYF. CDR3 sequence (DNA): TGCGCCAGCAGCGGGACTACCCCTTACGAGCAGTACTTC.

The V call is TRBV19, the J call TRBJ1-6; D gene ambiguous. The germline V gene encodes CDR1 LNHDA and CDR2 SQIVND (reference sequence). The CDR3 length is 19 residues. V gave up 3 bases and J gave up 0 bases, with 18 bases separating them. CDR3 bases: TGTGCCAGTAGTATCCAGAACAGTGGGTATGGCTCCTATAATTCACCCCTCCACTTT. Translated, it gives CASSIQNSGYGSYNSPLHF.

The chain has TRBV7-3 and TRBJ2-1; 10 bases line up with TRBD2. Germline CDR1 reads SGHTA; CDR2 reads FQGTGA. V shed 5 bases, J shed 3 bases, and the junction held 7 bases outside the gene matches. This CDR3 has 16 amino acids. CDR3 residues: CASSRDLAGGYNEQFF. CDR3 coding DNA: TGTGCCAGCAGCCGCGATTTAGCGGGAGGCTACAATGAGCAGTTCTTC.

This clone was picked up one time. The rearrangement uses TRBV2 and TRBJ2-6, with a weak D call TRBD1 (5 bases). In germline, CDR1 is SNHLY, CDR2 FYNNEI. The CDR3 contains 15 residues. Deletions cut 7 bases from V and 4 bases from J, with 14 bases between. DNA for the CDR3: TGTGCCAGCAAGGTCTCAGGGTCCGGGGCCAACGTCCTGACTTTC. The encoded protein is CASKVSGSGANVLTF.

The chain couples TRBV10-3 to TRBJ2-1; TRBD2 matches at 13 bases. Germline V gene lookup returns CDR1 ENHRY and CDR2 SYGVKD. J lost 9 bases, V lost 4 bases, and 3 bases had no gene match. CDR3 length equals 14 residues. The CDR3 loop is CAISAGTSGAEQFF. CDR3 in DNA: TGTGCCATCAGTGCCGGGACTAGCGGGGCTGAGCAGTTCTTC.

This sequence joins TRBV6-1 and TRBJ2-5; 10 bases agree with TRBD2. CDR1 and CDR2 (germline): MNHNS, SASEGT. J lost 9 bases, V lost 1 base, and 8 bases had no gene match. The CDR3 has 15 amino acids. The CDR3 is CASSEGPSGSGPQYF. DNA of the CDR3: TGTGCCAGCAGTGAAGGCCCTAGCGGGAGTGGTCCCCAGTACTTC.

The V call is TRBV2, the J call TRBJ2-7; TRBD2 aligns across 11 bases. J was trimmed by 3 bases and V by 5 bases; bases with no gene match: 9. Looked up from germline, CDR1 is SNHLY and CDR2 is FYNNEI. There are 16 residues in the CDR3. The CDR3 loop reads CASSPTPTSGGYEQYF. The CDR3 coding sequence is TGTGCCAGCAGTCCGACCCCTACTAGCGGGGGCTACGAGCAGTACTTC.

This sequence joins TRBV6-1 and TRBJ1-2; D is perhaps TRBD1 (6 bases). Germline CDR1 and CDR2: MNHNS and SASEGT. CDR3 length equals 11 residues. V was shortened by 7 bases and J by 7 bases, with 10 bases between the two germline ends. The CDR3 reads CASTRQVGYTF. CDR3 DNA sequence: TGTGCCAGCACGAGACAGGTTGGCTACACCTTC.

This chain connects TRBV6-4 to TRBJ2-3; D is uncertain. Per the germline V gene, CDR1 is MRHNA and CDR2 is SNTAGT. CDR3 length: 13 amino acids. Trimming pared 6 bases from V and 3 bases from J, leaving 10 bases between. CDR3 region: CASRVDLTDTQYF. The CDR3 coding sequence is TGTGCCAGCAGGGTAGATTTGACAGATACGCAGTATTTT.

This clone has only one observation. The chain links TRBV7-9 to TRBJ1-4, with 8 nucleotides matching TRBD1. V lost 6 bases, J lost 4 bases, and 7 bases stayed unmatched. This CDR3 has 15 residues. Germline-derived CDR1 and CDR2 are SEHNR and FQNEAQ (reference sequence). Here the CDR3 DNA reads TGTGCCAGCAGGCCCTCAGGGGGCGATAATGAAAAACTGTTTTTT. It yields the protein CASRPSGGDNEKLFF.

The chain has TRBV29-1 and TRBJ1-1, with 8 bases aligning to TRBD1. The CDR3 is made up of 15 amino acids. V lost 5 bases, J lost 1 base, and 9 bases stayed unmatched. In germline, CDR1 is SQVTM, CDR2 ANQGSEA. The CDR3 loop is CSVSSTGTGNTEAFF. CDR3 coding DNA: TGCAGCGTTAGTAGTACCGGGACAGGGAACACTGAAGCTTTCTTT.

The chain has TRBV5-1 and TRBJ1-1; 7 nucleotides agree with TRBD1. This CDR3 is built from 15 residues. Per germline, CDR1 SGHRS and CDR2 YFSETQ. V trimming: 0 bases; J trimming: 0 bases; junction bases outside the gene matches: 2. CDR3 nucleotide sequence: TGCGCCAGCAGCTTGGACAGGGGCATGAACACTGAAGCTTTCTTT. Translating it yields CASSLDRGMNTEAFF.

Of note for this clone: The sample carries other DNA sequences with the same CDR3. The chain has TRBV29-1 and TRBJ1-4, with no clear D. Trimming left V 7 bases short and J 8 bases short, with 8 bases between. The CDR3 is 10 residues long. Germline V CDR1 and CDR2: SQVTM, ANQGSEA. The CDR3, as DNA: TGCAGCGCCTCGGGAGAAAAACTGTTTTTT. Translated: CSASGEKLFF.

The chain employs TRBV5-4 and TRBJ1-1; a weak D match, TRBD1 (6 bases). The CDR3 contains 16 residues. V lost 2 bases, J lost 4 bases, and 18 bases lay in between. Looked up from germline, CDR1 is SGHNT and CDR2 is YYREEE (reference sequence). As DNA, the CDR3 is TGTGCCAGCAGCTTTGGTGGGGGGGCGAGAGGCACTGAAGCTTTCTTT. Translated: CASSFGGGARGTEAFF. Complete variable domain (other parts from reference TRBV5-4 and TRBJ1-1): ETGVTQSPTHLIKTRGQQVTLRCSSQSGHNTVSWYQQALGQGPQFIFQYYREEENGRGNFPPRFSGLQFPNYSSELNVNALELDDSALYLCASSFGGGARGTEAFFGQGTRLTVV.

The rearrangement links TRBV5-5 to TRBJ2-1, with TRBD2 matching over 8 bases. The germline gives CDR1 SGHKS, CDR2 YYEKEE (reference sequence). The ends lost 4 bases at V and 4 bases at J; junction bases unmatched: 7. This CDR3 spans 15 amino acids. CDR3 nucleotides: TGTGCCAGCAGCGCGTTAGCGGGGAGTTACAATGAGCAGTTCTTC. Translating it yields CASSALAGSYNEQFF.

A few counts support this clone. The chain employs TRBV7-2 and TRBJ2-1, with D unclear. CDR1 and CDR2 (germline): SGHTA, FQGNSA. CDR3 length: 15 amino acids. V lost 2 bases, J lost 1 base, and 9 bases lay in between. CDR3 in DNA: TGTGCCAGCAGCTTATTTGCAGATTCCTACAATGAGCAGTTCTTC. Translated, it gives CASSLFADSYNEQFF.

The chain links TRBV7-2 to TRBJ1-5; no firm D call. V was pared by 4 bases and J by 1 base, with 11 bases between. The CDR3 runs 15 residues. Germline V CDR1 and CDR2: SGHTA, FQGNSA. The CDR3 nucleotides are TGTGCCAGCAGCTCGTTCGGGAGGAGCAATCAGCCCCAGCATTTT. This codes for CASSSFGRSNQPQHF.